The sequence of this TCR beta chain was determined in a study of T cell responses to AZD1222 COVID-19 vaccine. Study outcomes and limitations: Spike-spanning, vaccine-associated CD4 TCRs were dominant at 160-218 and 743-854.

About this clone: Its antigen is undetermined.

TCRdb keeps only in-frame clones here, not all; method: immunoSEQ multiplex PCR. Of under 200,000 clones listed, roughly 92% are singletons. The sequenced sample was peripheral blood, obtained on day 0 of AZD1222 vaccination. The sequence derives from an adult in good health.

CDR3 bases: TGTGCCAGCAGTTGGGGACAGGGGAGGACTGAAGCTTTCTTT. Translating it yields CASSWGQGRTEAFF. The J gene is TRBJ1-1, the V gene TRBV27; 10 bases map to TRBD1. This CDR3 region has 14 residues. The V gene's germline CDR1 is MNHEY and CDR2 SMNVEV (reference sequence). The ends lost 4 bases at V and 5 bases at J; junction bases unmatched: 4.